This T cell receptor (beta chain) is from a study of human T cells and chemical hapten exposure. Each CDR3 protein is one row after TCRdb ran MiXCR on the RACE reads. The repertoire includes 250,000 or so distinct CDR3 sequences, roughly 8% of them detected once, and 0.9% to 1.5% sits in the top ten. The time point is: pre-sensitization, week 0. Noted treatment: therapeutic diphenylcyclopropenone sensitization with weekly scalp DPC. CDR1 and CDR2 from the germline V gene are MNHNY and SVGAGI (reference sequence). The CDR3 totals 17 residues. Trimming took 0 bases from V and 4 from J; bases not matched to a gene: 4.

The chain joins TRBV6-6 to TRBJ2-3; 13 bases line up with TRBD2. Specimen: whole blood, collected in connection with sensitization to the hapten diphenylcyclopropenone (DPC). The origin of this receptor is a man younger than 35 with alopecia areata. Some clones in this sample may be carry-over from other donors' samples. The CDR3 here is CASSYSGTSGEPDTQYF. In DNA, the CDR3 is TGTGCCAGCAGTTACTCGGGGACTAGCGGGGAGCCAGATACGCAGTATTTT.